This T cell receptor (beta chain) was profiled in a study of cytomegalovirus exposure and HLA in healthy donors (dated by TCRdb to about 2017). In the study overall: According to an earlier analysis of around 600 of the donors, roughly 180 million T cells yielded 90 million to 130 million unique TCR beta sequences and approximately 300 Gb of sequence data. Roughly 310 gigabases of sequencing data and 70 million to 85 million unique TCR sequences were included in an early release covering around 650 HLA-typed donors. The study combined high-throughput TCR immunosequencing, statistical association of individual TCRs with disease status, and machine learning to predict cytomegalovirus infection status. About five DR-DQ haplotypes were handled as single units for association and clustering, since linkage in the cohort was strong. Donor age, sex, ethnicity and CMV serostatus were compiled alongside the repertoire data. Along with the approximately 700-subject first cohort, a separate validation cohort of over a hundred different subjects was used. An earlier analysis of 587 of the donors used high-throughput TCR beta sequencing to judge whether each TCR beta V gene segment behaved as functional or pseudogenic. Rather than using new phenotypic data, the later analysis identified candidate immune exposures from TCR beta sequences and from how often those sequences occurred across donors. The aim of the study was to test whether cataloging public T cell receptors could identify signatures of past pathogen exposure. Typing coverage varied by locus: roughly 620-630 donors for A, B, C, DRB1 and DQB1; approximately 520 for DQA1; about 570 for DPA1; about 450 for DPB1. The T cell repertoires of 666 subjects were profiled by immunosequencing and related to cytomegalovirus serostatus. Across around 400 genotyped donors of the cohort, an average of approximately 200,000 unique TCR beta nucleotide sequences per donor were sequenced, and approximately 19% of those sequences were non-productive. Of the 300 to 450 genotyped donors, 70% to 90% were placed in the genetic ancestry cluster associated with self-reported Caucasian donors. In a later genetic analysis, genome-wide SNP genotypes for about 55% of the roughly 670 donors were used, and that subset was treated as a discovery cohort. HLA typing covered class I and class II loci at four-digit resolution. Every repertoire in the discovery cohort had been generated on one and the same sequencing platform. A later analysis re-analyzed previously published TCR beta repertoires from roughly 600 donors and added high-resolution HLA genotyping to study TCR occurrence patterns.

Libraries were constructed by the immunoSEQ multiplex PCR assay. A mixture of 60 forward primers for TCR Vbeta segments and 13 reverse primers for TCR Jbeta segments was used in the multiplex PCR. The CDR3 region of rearranged TCR beta genes was amplified from genomic DNA with a multiplex PCR assay. On the Illumina HiSeq System, the amplified TCR beta libraries were sequenced as 87-base-pair reads. On the study's bioinformatics: In a later analysis, 80 million or so unique TCR beta chains were counted across the 500 to 700 repertoires, and roughly 10 million of these chains were shared by at least two donors. A nearest-neighbor algorithm error-corrected the raw reads and collapsed the reads into unique sequences, merging closely related sequences to remove PCR and sequencing errors. Alignment of CDR3 sequences to IMGT reference sequences was used to assign V, D and J gene segments. For a sequence to be retained, a match of at least six nucleotides to both a V gene segment and a J gene segment was required. Rearrangements were called productive when the CDR3 lacked stop codons and stayed in frame with V and J; all others were non-productive. CDR3 was defined by IMGT convention, running from the second conserved V-encoded cysteine to the conserved J-encoded phenylalanine. In an earlier analysis of 550 to 650 of the donors, sequences lacking an unambiguous match to a single V gene segment were excluded. An earlier analysis of several hundred of the donors classified V segments as functional when productive rearrangements were above 56.7% and as segregating when the standard deviation between donors was above 5%. A statistical classification framework was built for diagnosing cytomegalovirus status from the catalog of TCR beta chain sequences. V and J gene assignment, in a later analysis, came from comparing TCR nucleotide sequences with IMGT/GENE-DB human TR gene sequences. A later analysis assigned CDR3 sequences and most-parsimonious VDJ recombination scenarios with the TCRdist pipeline. In a later analysis, each TCR beta chain was defined by its CDR3 amino acid sequence together with its V-gene family, and reads without a unique V-gene family were excluded. A later analysis removed 550 to 650 highly shared, low-generation-probability nucleotide sequences to deal with suspected cross-contamination and a sequencing artifact. A later analysis calculated a clonal expansion index for each public chain from normalized within-repertoire ranks of inferred template counts. In a later analysis, generation probabilities were computed with a VDJ recombination model fitted to out-of-frame rearrangements, and the resulting probabilities were checked against IGoR. In a later analysis, hypergeometric tests were used to score TCR-TCR, TCR-HLA and TCR-CMV co-occurrence, with a repertoire-size bias correction applied to TCR pairs. To estimate false discovery rates, a later analysis permuted the HLA or CMV assignments 20 times. A later analysis grouped co-occurring TCRs with DBSCAN, adding TCRdist sequence similarity when clustering within HLA-allele-positive subsets. Repertoires with fewer than 30,000 or more than 120,000 public chains were left out of co-occurrence clustering, as were about 5 repertoires with anomalous nucleotide sharing. TCRdb's version of the immuneACCESS table is confined to in-frame rearrangements and falls short of the full clone set. An unresolved V gene accounts for under half of the shortfall where checked; the remainder is of unknown origin. V, J and clone size are taken as reported in that table, and D and trimming were inferred from the DNA itself. The sample has approximately 260,000 clones on record, just under 85% of them singletons. The top ten constitute 1.5% to 2.5% of the sample.

The CDR3 runs 14 amino acids, cysteine and phenylalanine included. The read is trimmed to its CDR3 DNA, 42 bases read in frame from base 1. CDR1 and CDR2, looked up from the germline V gene (reference sequence), are SGHAT and FQDESV. V gives up 2 bases and J gives up 11 bases, and the segment between their germline ends measures 18 bases. On the study overall, not on this receptor specifically: Assigning TCR associations to individual alleles was difficult when HLA alleles, especially DR and DQ, strongly co-occurred. The earlier analysis of almost 600 of the donors excluded approximately 15 rarely observed V segments, including chromosome 9 orphons, because counts were too low. Some IMGT-functional V segments, including TRBV6-2 and TRBV6-3, could not be distinguished by the 87-base-pair reads and were therefore excluded. In both the original and validation cohorts, the classifier was reported to diagnose cytomegalovirus status with high specificity and sensitivity. According to a later genetic analysis, donors in an Asian-associated ancestry cluster had fewer N-insertions in productive TCRs than the approximately 650-donor mean. Because some donors lacked HLA typing at each locus, the association tests relied only on the typed subset. Several of the top co-occurrence clusters appeared to be linked to parvovirus B19, influenza, CMV and Epstein-Barr virus, according to a later analysis. The study gave a list of some 150 TCR beta chains associated with cytomegalovirus. Across donors, most TCR sequences were observed very rarely, whereas some public TCRs were present in many individuals. In a later genetic analysis, a missense DCLRE1C variant was associated with V-gene and J-gene trimming of TCR beta chains, and the association was replicated in an independent cohort. The authors suggested that the approach could potentially be generalized to other disease states and immunological phenotypes. The presence/absence analyses assumed that sequencing depth was roughly uniform across donors, and that assumption may not be true. Correlated functional status among segregating V segments might reflect linkage disequilibrium, but an unknown experimental factor could not be ruled out. The only immune exposure information available for the cohort was CMV serostatus. Most CMV-associated TCR beta chains appeared to be HLA-restricted in a later analysis, and the HLA associations seemed to be driven largely by CMV exposure. A few of the identified cytomegalovirus-associated TCR beta chains were confirmed in vitro to be specific for cytomegalovirus antigens. Only TCR beta chains were sequenced in this cohort, and the absence of alpha or paired-chain data limited detectable features. The sequencing pipeline was judged likely to have produced a cluster of highly shared sequence variants as a technical artifact. A further reported finding was that TCR beta sequences accurately predicted the HLA-A and HLA-B alleles for most subjects in the first cohort. In a later analysis, TCR association rates were found to vary across HLA loci, with the most associated TCRs seen for DRB1 alleles and the fewest for HLA-C alleles. An earlier analysis of 587 of the donors showed that most TCR beta V segments appeared in productive rearrangements either about 87% or about 30% of the time, which broadly matched IMGT annotations. Compared with equally common non-associated chains, HLA-associated TCR beta chains in a later analysis were more clonally expanded and had lower generation probabilities. A later analysis associated about 17,000 TCR beta sequences with specific HLA alleles at a false discovery rate of 0.05.

In this sample, this clone turned up a few times. Its antigen is not yet known. No much larger clone exists at a distance of one base, and base qualities are not known. The cohort consisted of fewer than 700 healthy bone marrow donors. All cohort members were sampled while nominally healthy, although unrecorded immune exposures were likely present. The donor tested CMV seropositive and was one of the 289 seropositive cohort members. Each donor provided a peripheral blood sample, and peripheral blood mononuclear cells were used for TCR beta sequencing. The Qiagen DNeasy Blood Extraction Kit was used to extract genomic DNA from the blood cell samples.

The V and J segments used are TRBV11-1 and TRBJ1-1; TRBD1 is a weak D gene call, 5 bases matching. The sequence was obtained from a woman between 40 and 55 years old in good health and CMV-seropositive. Source material: PBMCs. The DNA is as follows: TGTGCCAGCAGCTTAAGACAGCTCGGCACGCGGGCTTTCTTT. Its product reads: CASSLRQLGTRAFF. Supplemented by the reference TRBV11-1 and TRBJ1-1 proteins around the CDR3, the complete variable domain is EAEVAQSPRYKITEKSQAVAFWCDPISGHATLYWYRQILGQGPELLVQFQDESVVDDSQLPKDRFSAERLKGVDSTLKIQPAELGDSAMYLCASSLRQLGTRAFFGQGTRLTVV.